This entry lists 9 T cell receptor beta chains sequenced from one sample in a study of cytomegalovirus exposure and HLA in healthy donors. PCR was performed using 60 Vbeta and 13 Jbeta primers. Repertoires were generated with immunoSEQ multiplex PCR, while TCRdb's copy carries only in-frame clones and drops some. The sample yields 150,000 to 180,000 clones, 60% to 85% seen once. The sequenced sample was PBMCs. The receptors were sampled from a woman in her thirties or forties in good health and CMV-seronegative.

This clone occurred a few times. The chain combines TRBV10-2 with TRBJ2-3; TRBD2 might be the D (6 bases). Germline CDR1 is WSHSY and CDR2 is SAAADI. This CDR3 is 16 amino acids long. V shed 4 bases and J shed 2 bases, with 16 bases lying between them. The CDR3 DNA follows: TGCGCCAGCAGTGTAGGGACTGGAGAATTCACAGATACGCAGTATTTT. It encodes CASSVGTGEFTDTQYF.

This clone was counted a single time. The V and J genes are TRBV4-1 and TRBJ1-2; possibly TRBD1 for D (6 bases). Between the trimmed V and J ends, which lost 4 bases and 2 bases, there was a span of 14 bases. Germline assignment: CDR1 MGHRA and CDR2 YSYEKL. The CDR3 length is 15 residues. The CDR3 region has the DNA TGCGCCAGCAGCCCGGGAGGGGGGGGGAACTATGGCTACACCTTC. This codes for CASSPGGGGNYGYTF.

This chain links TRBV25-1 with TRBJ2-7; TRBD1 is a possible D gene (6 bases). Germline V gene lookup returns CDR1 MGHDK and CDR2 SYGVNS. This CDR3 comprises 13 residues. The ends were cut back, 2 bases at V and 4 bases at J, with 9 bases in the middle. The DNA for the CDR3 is TGTGCCAGCAGTGAAAACAGGGTGTACGAGCAGTACTTC. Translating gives CASSENRVYEQYF.

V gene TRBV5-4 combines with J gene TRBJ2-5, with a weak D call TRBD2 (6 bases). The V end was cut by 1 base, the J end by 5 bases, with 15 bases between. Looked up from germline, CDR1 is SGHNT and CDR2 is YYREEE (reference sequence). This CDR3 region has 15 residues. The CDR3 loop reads CASSLSATSLETQYF. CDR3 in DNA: TGTGCCAGCAGCTTGTCTGCTACTAGCCTGGAGACCCAGTACTTC.

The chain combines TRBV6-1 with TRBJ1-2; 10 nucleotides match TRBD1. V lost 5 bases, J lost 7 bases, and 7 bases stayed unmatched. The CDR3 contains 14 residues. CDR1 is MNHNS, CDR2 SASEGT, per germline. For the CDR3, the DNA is TGTGCCAGCAGTAGGCCGGGACAGGGGTCTGGCTACACCTTC. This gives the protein CASSRPGQGSGYTF.

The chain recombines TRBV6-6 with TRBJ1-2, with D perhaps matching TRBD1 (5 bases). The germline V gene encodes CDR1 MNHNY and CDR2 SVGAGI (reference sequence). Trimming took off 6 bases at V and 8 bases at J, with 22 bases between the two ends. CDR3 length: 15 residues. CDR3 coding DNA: TGTGCCAGCAGCCCCGGGGGAAGGTTGGTAGGGGGCTACACCTTC. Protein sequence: CASSPGGRLVGGYTF.

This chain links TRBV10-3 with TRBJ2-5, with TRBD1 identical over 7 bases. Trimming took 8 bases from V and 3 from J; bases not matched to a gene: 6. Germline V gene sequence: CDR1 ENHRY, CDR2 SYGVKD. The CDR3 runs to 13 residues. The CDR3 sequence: CAIGDSREETQYF. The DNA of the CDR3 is TGTGCCATCGGGGACAGCAGGGAAGAGACCCAGTACTTC.

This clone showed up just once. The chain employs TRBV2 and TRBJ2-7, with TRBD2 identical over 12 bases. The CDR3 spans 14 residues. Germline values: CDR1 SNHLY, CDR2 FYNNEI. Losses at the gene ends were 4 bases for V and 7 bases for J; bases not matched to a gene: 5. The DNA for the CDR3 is TGTGCCAGCAGTGCTAGCGGGGGGGCAGGGGAGCAGTACTTC. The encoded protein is CASSASGGAGEQYF.

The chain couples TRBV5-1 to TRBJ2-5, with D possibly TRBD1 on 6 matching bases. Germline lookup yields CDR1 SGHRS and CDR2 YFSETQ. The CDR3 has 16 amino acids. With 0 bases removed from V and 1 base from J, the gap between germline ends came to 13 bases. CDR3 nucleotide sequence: TGCGCCAGCAGCTTGGAAGCTCAGACAGGCCAAGAGACCCAGTACTTC. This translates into CASSLEAQTGQETQYF.